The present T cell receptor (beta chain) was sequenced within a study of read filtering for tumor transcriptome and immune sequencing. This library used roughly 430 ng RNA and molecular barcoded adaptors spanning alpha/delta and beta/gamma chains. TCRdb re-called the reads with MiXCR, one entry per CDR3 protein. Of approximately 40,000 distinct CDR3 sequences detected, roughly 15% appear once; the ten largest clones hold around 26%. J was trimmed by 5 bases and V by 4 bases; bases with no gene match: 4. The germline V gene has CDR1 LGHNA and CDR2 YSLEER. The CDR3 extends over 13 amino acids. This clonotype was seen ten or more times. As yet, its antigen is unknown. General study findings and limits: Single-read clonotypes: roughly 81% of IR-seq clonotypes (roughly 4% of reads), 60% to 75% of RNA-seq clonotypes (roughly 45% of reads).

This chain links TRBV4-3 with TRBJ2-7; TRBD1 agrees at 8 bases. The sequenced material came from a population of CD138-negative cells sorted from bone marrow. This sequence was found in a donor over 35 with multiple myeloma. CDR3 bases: TGCGCCAGCAGCCGCGACAGGGGCCACGAGCAGTACTTC. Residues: CASSRDRGHEQYF.